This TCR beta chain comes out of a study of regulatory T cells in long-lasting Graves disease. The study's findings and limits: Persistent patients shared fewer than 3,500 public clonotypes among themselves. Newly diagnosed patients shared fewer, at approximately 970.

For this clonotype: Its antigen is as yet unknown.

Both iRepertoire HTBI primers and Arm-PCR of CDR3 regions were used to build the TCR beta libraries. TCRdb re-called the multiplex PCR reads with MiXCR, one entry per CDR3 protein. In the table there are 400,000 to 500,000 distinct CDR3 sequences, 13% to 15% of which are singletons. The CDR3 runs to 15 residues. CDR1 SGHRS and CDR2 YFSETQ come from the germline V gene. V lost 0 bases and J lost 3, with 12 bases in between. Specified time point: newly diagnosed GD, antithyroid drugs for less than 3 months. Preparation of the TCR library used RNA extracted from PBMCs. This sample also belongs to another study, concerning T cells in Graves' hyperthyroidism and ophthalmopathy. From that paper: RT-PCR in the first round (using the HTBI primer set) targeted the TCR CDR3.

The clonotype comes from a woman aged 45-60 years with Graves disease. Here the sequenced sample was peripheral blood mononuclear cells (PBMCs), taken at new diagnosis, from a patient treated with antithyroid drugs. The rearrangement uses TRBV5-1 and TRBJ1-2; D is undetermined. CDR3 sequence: CASSLVGPVDYGYTF. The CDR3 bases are TGCGCCAGCAGCTTGGTTGGTCCAGTTGACTATGGCTACACCTTC.